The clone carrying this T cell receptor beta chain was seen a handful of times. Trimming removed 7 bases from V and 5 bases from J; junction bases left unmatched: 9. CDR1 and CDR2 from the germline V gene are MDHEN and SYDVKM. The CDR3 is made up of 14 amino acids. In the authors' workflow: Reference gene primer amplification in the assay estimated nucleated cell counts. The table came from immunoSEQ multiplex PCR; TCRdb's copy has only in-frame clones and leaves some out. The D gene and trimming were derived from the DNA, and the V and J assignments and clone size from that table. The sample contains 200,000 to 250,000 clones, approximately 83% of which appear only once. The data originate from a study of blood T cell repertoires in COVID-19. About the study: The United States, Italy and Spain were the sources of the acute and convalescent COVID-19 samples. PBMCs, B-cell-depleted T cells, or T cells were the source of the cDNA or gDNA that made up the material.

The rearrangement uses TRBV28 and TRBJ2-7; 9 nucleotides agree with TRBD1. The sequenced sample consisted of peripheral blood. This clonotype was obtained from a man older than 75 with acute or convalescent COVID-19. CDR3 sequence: CASTEGDRVHEQYF. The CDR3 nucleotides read TGTGCCAGCACCGAGGGGGACAGGGTCCACGAGCAGTACTTC.